The entry below describes one T cell receptor (beta chain). Its target is not known. Germline V CDR1 and CDR2: KGHSH, LQKENI. The CDR3 loop spans 14 amino acids. The germline V and J ends were trimmed by 6 bases and 0 bases, with 11 bases remaining between them. TCRdb's copy holds only in-frame clones and misses some; the assay was immunoSEQ multiplex PCR. The sample consists of approximately 100,000 clones, roughly nine tenths of them appearing once. This entry belongs to a study of T cell responses to AZD1222 COVID-19 vaccine. Notes on the study in general: Of the AZD1222 recipients, only five to seven were seropositive at baseline. Two AZD1222 administrations were followed by greater Spike-specific TCR breadth and depth. Among spike-specific TCRs, nearly half reportedly target unmutated variant regions. CD4 TCRs covered the whole spike, strongest at regions 160-218 and 743-854.

This receptor was taken from an adult in good health. The gene calls are TRBV18 and TRBJ1-1, with D unclear. This sample comprised peripheral blood, obtained on day 0 of AZD1222 vaccination. The CDR3 loop is CASSAGDMNTEAFF. The CDR3, as DNA: TGTGCCAGCTCGGCCGGGGATATGAACACTGAAGCTTTCTTT.